This paragraph reports one T cell receptor (beta chain). The sample originates from a study of control samples from healthy donors and cancer patients. Using immunoSEQ multiplex PCR, the repertoire was profiled, and TCRdb retains in-frame clones only, with some absent. The sample shows about 180,000 clones, around 87% of them seen only once. The CDR3 runs 15 residues. J lost 3 bases, V lost 6 bases, and 10 bases had no gene match. Germline CDR1 MNHEY, CDR2 SVGAGI. Sequenced input: blood. The chain recombines TRBV6-5 with TRBJ1-2; 7 nucleotides match TRBD1. This clonotype was sampled from a woman aged 50 to 60 in good health. CDR3 protein: CASRFGDRDYYGYTF. The CDR3 DNA follows: TGTGCCAGCAGATTTGGAGACAGGGATTACTATGGCTACACCTTC.